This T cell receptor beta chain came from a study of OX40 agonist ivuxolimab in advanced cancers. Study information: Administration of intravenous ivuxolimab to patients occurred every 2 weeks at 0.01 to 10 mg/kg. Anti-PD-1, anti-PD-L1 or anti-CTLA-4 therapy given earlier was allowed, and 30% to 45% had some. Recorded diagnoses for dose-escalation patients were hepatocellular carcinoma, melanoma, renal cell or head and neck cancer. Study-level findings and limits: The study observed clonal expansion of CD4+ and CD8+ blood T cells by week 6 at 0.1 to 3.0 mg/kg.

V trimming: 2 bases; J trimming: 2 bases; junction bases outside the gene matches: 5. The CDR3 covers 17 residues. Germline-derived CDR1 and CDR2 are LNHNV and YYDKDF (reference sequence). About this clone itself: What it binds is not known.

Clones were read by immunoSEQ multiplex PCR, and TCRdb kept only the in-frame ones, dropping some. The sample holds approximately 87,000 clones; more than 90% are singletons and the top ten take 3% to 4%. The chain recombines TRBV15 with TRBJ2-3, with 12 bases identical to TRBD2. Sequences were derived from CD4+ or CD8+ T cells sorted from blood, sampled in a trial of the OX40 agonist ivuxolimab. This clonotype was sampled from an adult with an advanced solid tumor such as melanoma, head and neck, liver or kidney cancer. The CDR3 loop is CATSRNRLAGDTDTQYF. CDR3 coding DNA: TGTGCCACCAGCAGAAACCGACTAGCGGGAGACACAGATACGCAGTATTTT. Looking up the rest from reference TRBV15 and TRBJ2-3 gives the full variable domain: DAMVIQNPRYQVTQFGKPVTLSCSQTLNHNVMYWYQQKSSQAPKLLFHYYDKDFNNEADTPDNFQSRRPNTSFCFLDIRSPGLGDTAMYLCATSRNRLAGDTDTQYFGPGTRLTVL.